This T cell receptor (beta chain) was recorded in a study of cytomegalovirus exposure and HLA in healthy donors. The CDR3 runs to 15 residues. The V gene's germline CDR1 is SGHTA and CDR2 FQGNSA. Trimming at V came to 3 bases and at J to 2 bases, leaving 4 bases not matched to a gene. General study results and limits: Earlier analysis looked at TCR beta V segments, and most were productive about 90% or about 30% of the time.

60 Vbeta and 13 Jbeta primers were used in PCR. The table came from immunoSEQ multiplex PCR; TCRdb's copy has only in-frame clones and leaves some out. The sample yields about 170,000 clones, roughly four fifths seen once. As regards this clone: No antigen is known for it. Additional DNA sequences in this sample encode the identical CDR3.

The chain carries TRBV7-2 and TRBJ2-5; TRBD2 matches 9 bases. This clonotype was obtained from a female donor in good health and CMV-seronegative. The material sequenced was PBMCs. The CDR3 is CASSFRSGGQETQYF. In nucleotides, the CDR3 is TGTGCCAGCAGCTTCCGTAGCGGGGGACAAGAGACCCAGTACTTC.